Sequencing of this T cell receptor (beta chain) was carried out in a study of OX40 agonist ivuxolimab in advanced cancers. The assay was immunoSEQ multiplex PCR, and TCRdb's table has in-frame clones only and misses some. The table lists around 57,000 clones, approximately 82% of them singletons. This clone came up once. The starting material was CD4+ or CD8+ T cells sorted from blood, obtained in a trial of the OX40 agonist ivuxolimab. This TCR was recovered from an adult with an advanced solid tumor such as melanoma, head and neck, liver or kidney cancer.

Written as DNA, the CDR3 is TGCGCCAGCAGTGAGATGGCGGGGGACACAGATACGCAGTATTTT. Protein product: CASSEMAGDTDTQYF. The rearrangement uses TRBV10-2 and TRBJ2-3, with 7 positions matching TRBD2. With 2 bases clipped from V and 2 bases from J, the junction kept 4 bases outside the gene matches. CDR3 length equals 15 residues. CDR1 WSHSY and CDR2 SAAADI come from the germline V gene.